This TCR beta chain was found in a study of T cells in Graves' hyperthyroidism and ophthalmopathy. Study results and caveats: Researchers report that a 13 V-J model separated ophthalmopathy from stable hyperthyroidism. Blood held most thyroid clonotypes expanded above 0.001 frequency. With a median lead of around 5.9 months before onset, the model predicted ophthalmopathy.

This clonotype was counted many times. What it binds is unknown. The CDR3 consists of 15 residues. With 10 bases clipped from V and 0 bases from J, the junction kept 5 bases outside the gene matches. Germline V CDR1 and CDR2: MNHEY, SVGAGI. RNA transcripts yielded amplified TCR beta CDR3 regions. An initial round of RT-PCR targeting the TCR CDR3 relied on the HTBI primer set. TCRdb analysed the multiplex PCR reads with MiXCR anew, one entry per CDR3 protein. This table has hundreds of thousands of distinct CDR3 sequences, 45% appearing once. The TCR was taken from an adult man with Graves' disease, either hyperthyroidism or ophthalmopathy (not recorded which). The sample comprised peripheral blood or thyroid tissue (not recorded which). The chain is built from TRBV6-5 and TRBJ1-4; 10 bases fit TRBD1. The CDR3 DNA reads TGTGCCATCGGGGACAGGGGATCAACTAATGAAAAACTGTTTTTT. It is translated as CAIGDRGSTNEKLFF.